The TCR beta chain described here comes from a study of shared clonotypes between healthy human individuals. Both subsets, CD45RA+ naive and CD45RA-negative memory, were split from the CD4+ cells. The data were produced by immunoSEQ multiplex PCR, yet TCRdb's version contains in-frame clones alone and is incomplete. This sample has roughly 1,600,000 clones, with approximately 98.5% found just once. In germline, CDR1 is SNHLY, CDR2 FYNNEI. This CDR3 spans 15 amino acids. The V and J ends lost 8 bases and 5 bases respectively, with 18 bases between them. Sequenced sample: naive CD4+ T cells sorted from blood. The subset was: CD45RA+ positively selected. The J gene is TRBJ1-4, the V gene TRBV2; D is unclear. The clonotype originates from a man aged 25-45 years in good health. CDR3 coding DNA: TGTGCCAGCGTTACGAGGGAGATGATGAATGAAAAACTGTTTTTT. This sequence encodes CASVTREMMNEKLFF.